The 9 T cell receptor beta chains presented below share a single source sample, sequenced in a study of blood T cell repertoires in COVID-19. TCRdb's copy holds only in-frame clones and misses some; the assay was immunoSEQ multiplex PCR. The sample holds about 59,000 clones, about 88% seen once. The specimen was peripheral blood. These receptors originate from an older man in a cohort sampled during active COVID-19.

This rearrangement joins TRBV6-6 to TRBJ2-1; 11 positions agree with TRBD1. From germline, CDR1 is MNHNY and CDR2 SVGAGI (reference sequence). This CDR3 region has 16 residues. The V segment lost 2 bases and the J segment 2 bases; nucleotides outside the gene matches: 2. CDR3 DNA sequence: TGTGCCAGCAGTTACCCGGGACAGGGGGCCTACAATGAGCAGTTCTTC. Translated: CASSYPGQGAYNEQFF.

The chain uses TRBV5-4 and TRBJ2-3; 10 positions agree with TRBD2. J gave up 3 bases and V 4 bases, and 17 bases lay outside the gene matches. The CDR3 spans 19 residues. Looked up from germline, CDR1 is SGHNT and CDR2 is YYREEE (reference sequence). CDR3 coding DNA: TGTGCCAGCAGCGAGGGAGAACTTGGAGCGGGAGGGCCGACAGATACGCAGTATTTT. Encoded protein: CASSEGELGAGGPTDTQYF.

This sequence joins TRBV27 and TRBJ1-4; TRBD1 matches at 8 bases. Germline values: CDR1 MNHEY, CDR2 SMNVEV (reference sequence). The CDR3 spans 12 residues. Trimming took 11 bases from V and 5 from J; bases not matched to a gene: 4. CDR3 nucleotides: TGTGCCTCAAGGACAGGGAATGAAAAACTGTTTTTT. Protein sequence: CASRTGNEKLFF.

The chain links TRBV18 to TRBJ2-2; 7 nucleotides agree with TRBD2. The junction had 4 bases not matched to a gene; V was cut back by 1 base and J by 11 bases. Germline V lookup: CDR1 KGHSH, CDR2 LQKENI. CDR3 length equals 13 residues. The CDR3 here is CASSPRPGGELFF. As DNA, the CDR3 is TGTGCCAGCTCACCACGGCCGGGAGGAGAGCTGTTTTTT. Looking up the rest from reference TRBV18 and TRBJ2-2 gives the full variable domain: NAGVMQNPRHLVRRRGQEARLRCSPMKGHSHVYWYRQLPEEGLKFMVYLQKENIIDESGMPKERFSAEFPKEGPSILRIQQVVRGDSAAYFCASSPRPGGELFFGEGSRLTVL.

This rearrangement joins TRBV7-2 to TRBJ1-1; 8 positions agree with TRBD1. V was clipped by 5 bases and J by 3 bases; unmatched bases: 8. The CDR3 has 15 amino acids. The germline gives CDR1 SGHTA, CDR2 FQGNSA. The CDR3 spells CASSPWTGRDTEAFF. In DNA form, the CDR3 reads TGTGCCAGCAGCCCTTGGACAGGGAGAGACACTGAAGCTTTCTTT.

The rearrangement joins TRBV10-3 to TRBJ2-1; 7 nucleotides align to TRBD1. Germline trimming cut 4 bases from V and 6 bases from J; bases unmatched to any gene: 6. CDR3 length: 14 residues. CDR1 is ENHRY, CDR2 SYGVKD, per germline. DNA of the CDR3: TGTGCCATCAGTGGACAGGGAGAACGCAATGAGCAGTTCTTC. Amino acids: CAISGQGERNEQFF.

The sample holds a few counts of this clone. The rearrangement joins TRBV3-1 (or the pseudogene TRBV3-2) to TRBJ2-4; TRBD2 matches at 13 bases. V trimming: 7 bases; J trimming: 4 bases; junction bases outside the gene matches: 10. Germline assignment: CDR1 LGHDT and CDR2 YNNKEL (reference sequence). This CDR3 spans 17 amino acids. In DNA, the CDR3 is TGTGCCAGCAAAGGGACTAGCGGGAAGGTGAGGAAAAACATTCAGTACTTC. Translated: CASKGTSGKVRKNIQYF.

The chain is built from TRBV6-5 and TRBJ1-1; D not resolved. Germline V CDR1 and CDR2: MNHEY, SVGAGI. The V end lost 5 bases, the J end lost 1 base, and 8 bases lay between the germline ends. This CDR3 comprises 13 residues. CDR3 coding DNA: TGTGCCAGCAGTATCCCAGGGAACACTGAAGCTTTCTTT. It translates to CASSIPGNTEAFF.

This chain uses TRBV19 with TRBJ1-2, with TRBD1 matching over 8 bases. The CDR3 is 12 amino acids. The germline V gene encodes CDR1 LNHDA and CDR2 SQIVND (reference sequence). V gave up 7 bases and J gave up 6 bases; unmatched junction bases: 4. The CDR3 coding sequence is TGTGCCAGTAATAACAGGGGGAATGGCTACACCTTC. This codes for CASNNRGNGYTF.